These T cell receptor beta chains were read from a single sample in a study of regulatory T cells in long-lasting Graves disease. MiXCR, applied by TCRdb to the multiplex PCR reads, yields one record per CDR3 protein. The table includes about 470,000 distinct CDR3 sequences, 14% to 15% detected once. These same records also appear under a second study, on T cells in Graves' hyperthyroidism and ophthalmopathy.

Material: peripheral blood mononuclear cells (PBMCs), obtained at new diagnosis, from a patient treated with antithyroid drugs. These receptors were collected from a woman aged 25 to 39 with Graves disease. The CDR3 runs from the conserved cysteine through the conserved F or W. D genes are given only for firm matches. Clone size is not always given. Where it is, it says once, few, many or a class for expanded clones.

>NA|TRBV19|NA|TRBJ1-5
TGTGCCAGTAGTATTTCATTAAACCAGCCCCAGCATTTT
CASSISLNQPQHF
>TRBD1|TRBV6-5|NA|TRBJ1-2
TGTGCCAGCAGTTACGGGACAGGGATCCTTGGCTACACCTTC
CASSYGTGILGYTF
>NA|TRBV24-1|NA|TRBJ2-1
TGTGCCACCGCCTCGGAGTTTATCCAGTTCTTC
CATASEFIQFF
>NA|TRBV5-5|many|TRBJ2-1
TGTGCCAGCTACCTAAGGGGGGGTTACTACAATGAGCAGTTCTTC
CASYLRGGYYNEQFF
>NA|TRBV27|few|TRBJ2-2
TGTGCCAGCAGCCTCACTCAAACTAATAGTAGGGGCCCCGCCGGGGAGCTGTTTTTT
CASSLTQTNSRGPAGELFF
>NA|TRBV10-3|many|TRBJ2-1
TGTGCCATCAGTGGGACCGCTAGTTACAATGAGCAGTTCTTC
CAISGTASYNEQFF
>NA|TRBV30|many|TRBJ1-2
TGTGCCTGGATCTCGGGGATTAACTATGGCTACACCTTC
CAWISGINYGYTF
>NA|TRBV12-3/TRBV12-4|many|TRBJ2-1
TGTGCCAGCAGTCCCCACGGGAGCTACAATGAGCAGTTCTTC
CASSPHGSYNEQFF
>TRBD1|TRBV5-6|many|TRBJ1-1
TGTGCCAGCAGCTTCTACAGGGGCAACGAAGCTTTCTTT
CASSFYRGNEAFF
>NA|TRBV27|many|TRBJ2-1
TGTGCCAGCAGTTTATCCCCCCTGGCGGGAAATGAGCAGTTCTTC
CASSLSPLAGNEQFF
>TRBD2|TRBV13|many|TRBJ2-3
TGTGCCAGCAGCCCCCAGCGGGGGGTAACAGATACGCAGTATTTT
CASSPQRGVTDTQYF
>NA|TRBV15|many|TRBJ1-1
TGTGCCACCAGCAGAGATCTGGGCCGCTACACTGAAGCTTTCTTT
CATSRDLGRYTEAFF
>NA|TRBV30|few|TRBJ1-2
TGTGCCTCTCCGACAGCTGGCTACACCTTC
CASPTAGYTF
>TRBD2|TRBV7-8|many|TRBJ2-1
TGTGCCAGCAGCCCCACACTAGCGGGAGGGTTCTTC
CASSPTLAGGFF
>TRBD2|TRBV20-1|many|TRBJ2-1
TGCAGTGCTAGAGATCAGCGACTAGCGAGCTACAATGAGCAGTTCTTC
CSARDQRLASYNEQFF
>TRBD1|TRBV11-2|NA|TRBJ2-5
TGTGCCAGCAGCCGTCCAAAAATTCGATCGACAGGGATGCGGCAAGAGACCCAGTACTTC
CASSRPKIRSTGMRQETQYF
>TRBD1|TRBV13|many|TRBJ2-7
TGTGCCAGCAGCTATGGGACAGAATTCTCCTACGAGCAGTACTTC
CASSYGTEFSYEQYF
>TRBD1|TRBV5-5|many|TRBJ2-3
TGTGCCAGCAGCTTTCCGGACAGGGGTGGCACAGATACGCAGTATTTT
CASSFPDRGGTDTQYF
>TRBD1|TRBV7-9|many|TRBJ2-5
TGTGCCAGCAGCTCCCCGACAGGGGCAGGAGAGACCCAGTACTTC
CASSSPTGAGETQYF
>TRBD2|TRBV12-3/TRBV12-4|many|TRBJ2-5
TGTGCCAGCAGTTTAAAGCGGGAGGATCGAGGGACCCAGTACTTC
CASSLKREDRGTQYF
>NA|TRBV20-1|many|TRBJ2-4
TGCAGTGCTAGAGCGGTGGGAAACATTCAGTACTTC
CSARAVGNIQYF
>NA|TRBV18|many|TRBJ1-5
TGTGCCAGCTCACCACAGGGAGGCAATCAGCCCCAGCATTTT
CASSPQGGNQPQHF
>TRBD2|TRBV7-8|many|TRBJ2-1
TGTGCCAGCAGCTTAGATATAGGCGGGAGGAAGGCCTACAATGAGCAGTTCTTC
CASSLDIGGRKAYNEQFF
>NA|TRBV12-3/TRBV12-4|few|TRBJ2-3
TGTGCCAGCAGTTTTGAGAGCACAGATACGCAGTATTTT
CASSFESTDTQYF
>NA|TRBV5-8|NA|TRBJ2-2
TGTGCCAGCAGCTTGAGATCCAGCGTTGTGACCGGGGAGCTGTTTTTT
CASSLRSSVVTGELFF
>TRBD1|TRBV12-3/TRBV12-4|many|TRBJ1-2
TGTGCCAGCAAAGGGACAGATGGGCATTCAGGCTATGGCTACACCTTC
CASKGTDGHSGYGYTF
>NA|TRBV5-1|many|TRBJ2-3
TGCGCCAGCAGCCTTGGTGGCCTCCAAGATACGCAGTATTTT
CASSLGGLQDTQYF
>NA|TRBV19|NA|TRBJ2-2
TGTGCCAGCACCCTGTTACTGAACACCGGGGAGCTGTTTTTT
CASTLLLNTGELFF
>NA|TRBV11-1|many|TRBJ1-1
TGTGCCAGCAGCTTACTCCCCAGGGCTCAAAACACTGAAGCTTTCTTT
CASSLLPRAQNTEAFF
>NA|TRBV9|many|TRBJ1-1
TGTGCCAGCAGCGTAGCTCAGGGCGATGGCACTGAAGCTTTCTTT
CASSVAQGDGTEAFF
>NA|TRBV6-2/TRBV6-3|once|TRBJ2-5
TGTGCCAGCAGTTACTCGTGGAGGGGAGAAGAGACCCAGTACTTC
CASSYSWRGEETQYF
>NA|TRBV28|many|TRBJ2-3
TGTGCCAGCACAACAGCACTCCTCACAGATACGCAGTATTTT
CASTTALLTDTQYF
>TRBD1|TRBV19|NA|TRBJ2-2
TGTGCCAGTAGGGAGACAGGGGGAACCGGGGAGCTGTTTTTT
CASRETGGTGELFF
>TRBD1|TRBV6-5|many|TRBJ2-1
TGTGCCAGCAGTTATTCCCCGGGACAGGGGTACGACAATGAGCAGTTCTTC
CASSYSPGQGYDNEQFF
>TRBD1|TRBV2|many|TRBJ1-5
TGTGCCAGCAGCCCCGGGACAGGGGAAAGTCAGCCCCAGCATTTT
CASSPGTGESQPQHF
>TRBD1|TRBV3-1|NA|TRBJ2-5
TGTGCCAGCAGCCAGCACCCGGGACAGGGGAGGGAGACCCAGTACTTC
CASSQHPGQGRETQYF
>TRBD1|TRBV28|many|TRBJ2-7
TGTGCCAGCAGTTTAAATCCCGGGACAGGGTCCTACGAGCAGTACTTC
CASSLNPGTGSYEQYF
>TRBD1|TRBV2|many|TRBJ2-7
TGTGCCAGCAGGCCCCGCCAGTTGGGACAGGTAAGGGGCGAGCAGTACTTC
CASRPRQLGQVRGEQYF
>NA|TRBV28|once|TRBJ1-1
TGTGCCAGCACCCCGAGGGGAGTGGGGAGGGGGAAAGCTTTCTTT
CASTPRGVGRGKAFF
>NA|TRBV6-5|few|TRBJ1-5
TGTGCCAGCAGTTACCGCACGACTGTCAATAGCAATCAGCCCCAGCATTTT
CASSYRTTVNSNQPQHF
>NA|TRBV7-9|few|TRBJ1-2
TGTGCCAGCAGCTTAGATAAGAGGTCCTATGGCTACACCTTC
CASSLDKRSYGYTF
>TRBD1|TRBV5-1|few|TRBJ2-4
TGCGCCAGCAGCCATCAGACAGGGGGCGTCTTAGACATTCAGTACTTC
CASSHQTGGVLDIQYF
>NA|TRBV12-3/TRBV12-4|few|TRBJ2-3
TGTGCCAGCACCACCGTTGATATTAGCACAGATACGCAGTATTTT
CASTTVDISTDTQYF
>NA|TRBV20-1|many|TRBJ2-7
TGCAGTGCTAGAGCTCCGACACAGATCCCCGAGCAGTACTTC
CSARAPTQIPEQYF
>NA|TRBV7-9|NA|TRBJ2-3
TGTGCCAGCAGCTTAATATCTGCGTTAGATACGCAGTATTTT
CASSLISALDTQYF
>TRBD2|TRBV9|few|TRBJ2-3
TGTGCCAGCAGCGCAGGACTAGCGGGAGTACGGGGAGATACGCAGTATTTT
CASSAGLAGVRGDTQYF
>NA|TRBV7-2|many|TRBJ2-7
TGTGCCAGCAGCGGCCGGGGCAGAAGCTCCTACGAGCAGTACTTC
CASSGRGRSSYEQYF
>TRBD1|TRBV27|many|TRBJ2-1
TGTGCCAGCTGCAGGGGGCGTTATGAGCAGTTCTTC
CASCRGRYEQFF
>NA|TRBV4-1|NA|TRBJ2-1
TGCGCCAGCAGCCCTCCGGGCCCGCGATACAATGAGCAGTTCTTC
CASSPPGPRYNEQFF
>NA|TRBV7-9|NA|TRBJ1-5
TGTGCCAGCAGACAGGGCGAGCATCAGCCCCAGCATTTT
CASRQGEHQPQHF
>TRBD2|TRBV27|many|TRBJ2-3
TGTGCCAGCAGTTCACAGACTAGCGGTCTGCCGGGGGATACGCAGTATTTT
CASSSQTSGLPGDTQYF
>TRBD2|TRBV29-1|many|TRBJ2-5
TGCAGCGCGACTAGCGGGACCCAAGAGACCCAGTACTTC
CSATSGTQETQYF
>NA|TRBV30|many|TRBJ1-2
TGTGCCTGGGGGGACTTAAGCTCGTATGGCTACACCTTC
CAWGDLSSYGYTF
>NA|TRBV7-9|many|TRBJ2-3
TGTGCCAGCTTCGGAGGGGGCACAGATACGCAGTATTTT
CASFGGGTDTQYF